The TCR beta chain described here comes from a study of blood T cell repertoires in COVID-19. Looking at the study overall: The United States, Italy and Spain provided the acute and convalescent COVID-19 samples.

TCRdb keeps only in-frame clones here, not all; method: immunoSEQ multiplex PCR. This sample has some 180,000 clones, with more than 70% found just once. This CDR3 has 14 residues. In germline, CDR1 is SGHRS, CDR2 YFSETQ. V lost 0 bases, J lost 5 bases, and 9 bases lay in between. With regard to this clone: The same CDR3 can be traced to other DNA sequences in this sample.

Sequencing input: peripheral blood. The clonotype was recovered from a man aged 50 to 60 who had recovered from COVID-19. The chain couples TRBV5-1 to TRBJ1-5, with D perhaps matching TRBD1 (6 bases). CDR3 in amino acids: CASSLAAGDQPQHF. The CDR3 DNA sequence: TGCGCCAGCAGCTTGGCGGCAGGGGATCAGCCCCAGCATTTT.